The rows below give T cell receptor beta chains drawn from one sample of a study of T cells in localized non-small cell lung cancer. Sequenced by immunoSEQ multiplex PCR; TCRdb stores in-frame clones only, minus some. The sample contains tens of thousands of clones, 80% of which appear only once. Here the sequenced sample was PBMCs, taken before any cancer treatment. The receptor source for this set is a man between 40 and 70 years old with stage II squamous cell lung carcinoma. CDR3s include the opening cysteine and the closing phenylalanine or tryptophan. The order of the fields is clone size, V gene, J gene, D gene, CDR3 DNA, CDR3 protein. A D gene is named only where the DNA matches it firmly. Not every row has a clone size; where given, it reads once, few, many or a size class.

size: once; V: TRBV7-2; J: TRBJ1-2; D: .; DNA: TGTGCCAGCAGCCCTAAATATTACAGGAGATTTAACTATGGCTACACCTTC; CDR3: CASSPKYYRRFNYGYTF
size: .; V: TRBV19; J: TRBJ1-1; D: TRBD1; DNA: TGTGCCAGTAGTATGGGAGGGGGCGAAGTTGAAGCTTTCTTT; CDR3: CASSMGGGEVEAFF
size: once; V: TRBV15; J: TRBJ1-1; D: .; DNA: TGTGCCACCAGCAGAGACAGCTCTTACACTGAAGCTTTCTTT; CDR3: CATSRDSSYTEAFF
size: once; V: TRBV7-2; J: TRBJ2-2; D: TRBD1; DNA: TGTGCCAGCAGCTTCCTACAGGGGAACGGGGAGCTGTTTTTT; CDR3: CASSFLQGNGELFF
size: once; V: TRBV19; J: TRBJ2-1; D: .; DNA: TGTGCCAGTAACGAGGGCTTACGGCCTTTCTCCTACAATGAGCAGTTCTTC; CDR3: CASNEGLRPFSYNEQFF
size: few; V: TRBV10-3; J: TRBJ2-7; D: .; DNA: TGTGCCATCAGTGACCCCGGGCGGGGCCCCTACGAGCAGTACTTC; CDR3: CAISDPGRGPYEQYF
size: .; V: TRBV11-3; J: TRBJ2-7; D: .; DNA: TGTGCCAGCAGCCCGCGCGGCACCTACGAGCAGTACTTC; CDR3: CASSPRGTYEQYF
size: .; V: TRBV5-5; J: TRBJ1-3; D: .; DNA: TGTGCCAGCAGCCTAAAAACGGTCCTCGCGTGGGACACCATATATTTT; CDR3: CASSLKTVLAWDTIYF
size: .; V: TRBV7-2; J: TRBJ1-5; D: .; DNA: TGTGCCAGCAGCTTAGATGGCCATAGCAATCAGCCCCAGCATTTT; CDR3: CASSLDGHSNQPQHF
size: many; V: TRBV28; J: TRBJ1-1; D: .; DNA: TGTGCCAGCAGTAGGGGACAACCTGAAGCTTTCTTT; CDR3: CASSRGQPEAFF
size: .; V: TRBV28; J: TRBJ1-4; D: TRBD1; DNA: TGTGCCAGCAGTTTGGAGCGGACAGGGGGTGAAAAACTGTTTTTT; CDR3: CASSLERTGGEKLFF
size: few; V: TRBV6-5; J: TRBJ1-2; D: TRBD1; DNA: TGTGCCAGCAGTTCCCTGTCCGGGACAGAATATGGCTACACCTTC; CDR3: CASSSLSGTEYGYTF
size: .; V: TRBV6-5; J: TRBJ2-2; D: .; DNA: TGTGCCAGCAGTTACTCGATGAACACCGGGGAGCTGTTTTTT; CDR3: CASSYSMNTGELFF
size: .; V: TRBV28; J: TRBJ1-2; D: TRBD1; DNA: TGTGCCAGCAGTTATGGACAGGGGGATGGCTACACCTTC; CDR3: CASSYGQGDGYTF
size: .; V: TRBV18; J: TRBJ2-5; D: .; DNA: TGTGCCAGCTCACCACCGCAGACCCAGTACTTC; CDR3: CASSPPQTQYF
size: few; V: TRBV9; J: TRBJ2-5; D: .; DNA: TGTGCCAGCAGCGTAGATGAGGGGGAGACCCAGTACTTC; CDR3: CASSVDEGETQYF
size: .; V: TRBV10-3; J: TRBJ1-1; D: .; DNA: TGTGCCATCATGGTTAGGGAGAACACTGAAGCTTTCTTT; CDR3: CAIMVRENTEAFF
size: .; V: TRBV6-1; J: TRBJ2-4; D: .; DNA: TGTGCCAGCGGGGTATGGGGCATTCAGTACTTC; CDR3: CASGVWGIQYF
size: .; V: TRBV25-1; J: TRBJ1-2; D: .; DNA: TGTGCCAGCAGTGCCTTTGAGGGGGGGGCCCACTATGGCTACACCTTC; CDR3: CASSAFEGGAHYGYTF
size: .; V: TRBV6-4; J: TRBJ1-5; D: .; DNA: TGTGCCAGCAGTGAAGCCCCAGGCTATAGCAATCAGCCCCAGCATTTT; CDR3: CASSEAPGYSNQPQHF
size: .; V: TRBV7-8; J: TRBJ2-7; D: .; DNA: TGTGCCAGCAGCTTAGGGGCAGGGCACTACGAGCAGTACTTC; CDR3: CASSLGAGHYEQYF
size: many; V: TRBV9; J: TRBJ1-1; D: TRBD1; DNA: TGTGCCAGCAGCGTAGGACAGGGAGGGACTGAAGCTTTCTTT; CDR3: CASSVGQGGTEAFF
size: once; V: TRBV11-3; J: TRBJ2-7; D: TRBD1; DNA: TGTGCCAGCAGCAAGGGACAGGGGGCTTCCAACGAGCAGTACTTC; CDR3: CASSKGQGASNEQYF
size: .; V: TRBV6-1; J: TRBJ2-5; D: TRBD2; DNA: TGTGCCAGCAGTGGCCGAGGGCTAGCGGGAAGAGAGACCCAGTACTTC; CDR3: CASSGRGLAGRETQYF
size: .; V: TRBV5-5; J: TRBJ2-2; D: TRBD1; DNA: TGTGCCAGCAGCTTAATTCCCAGGGGGCACACCGGGGAGCTGTTTTTT; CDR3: CASSLIPRGHTGELFF
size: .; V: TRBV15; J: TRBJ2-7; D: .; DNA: TGTGCCACCAGCAGTCGTTCTGGCTACGAGCAGTACTTC; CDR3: CATSSRSGYEQYF
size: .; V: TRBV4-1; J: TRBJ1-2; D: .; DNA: TGCGCCAGCAGCCAAGTCCCAGCAGCCTATGGCTACACCTTC; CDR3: CASSQVPAAYGYTF
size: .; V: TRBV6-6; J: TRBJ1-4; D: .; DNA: TGTGCCAGCCGGGGACACAATAATGAAAAACTGTTTTTT; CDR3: CASRGHNNEKLFF
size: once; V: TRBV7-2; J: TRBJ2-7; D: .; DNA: TGTGCCAGCAGCTCAGGACCATCCTACGAGCAGTACTTC; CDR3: CASSSGPSYEQYF
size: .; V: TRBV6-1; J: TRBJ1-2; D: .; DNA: TGTGCCAGCAGTGAACCTGGGCTGAACTATGGCTACACCTTC; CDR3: CASSEPGLNYGYTF
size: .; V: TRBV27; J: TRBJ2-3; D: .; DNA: TGTGCCAGCGCTCGCTCTGGCGGGGGCCTTGGAGATGGTACGCAGTATTTT; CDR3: CASARSGGGLGDGTQYF
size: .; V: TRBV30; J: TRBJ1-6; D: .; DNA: TGTGCCTGGAAACCGACAGGCGTAATTTATAATTCACCCCTCCACTTT; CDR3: CAWKPTGVIYNSPLHF
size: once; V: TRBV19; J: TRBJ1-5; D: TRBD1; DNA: TGTGCCAGTACCACCGGATGGGGGACAGGGGGGACCGATAGCAATCAGCCCCAGCATTTT; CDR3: CASTTGWGTGGTDSNQPQHF
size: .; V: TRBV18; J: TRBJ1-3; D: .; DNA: TGTGCCAGCTCATCGCAATCGACAGTGGGAAACACCATATATTTT; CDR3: CASSSQSTVGNTIYF
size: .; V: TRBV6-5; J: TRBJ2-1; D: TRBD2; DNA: TGTGCCAGCAGTTACTCCGAGCGGGGGGGCCAGAATGAGCAGTTCTTC; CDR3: CASSYSERGGQNEQFF
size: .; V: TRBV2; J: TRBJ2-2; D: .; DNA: TGTGCCAGCAGTCCAGCGACGAACACCGGGGAGCTGTTTTTT; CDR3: CASSPATNTGELFF
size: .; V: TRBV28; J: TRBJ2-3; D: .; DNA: TGTGCCAGCAGTTTAATGCGGAGCACAGATACGCAGTATTTT; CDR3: CASSLMRSTDTQYF
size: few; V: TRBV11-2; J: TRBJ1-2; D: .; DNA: TGTGCCAGCAGCTTAGACCCCAAGTATGGCTACACCTTC; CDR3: CASSLDPKYGYTF
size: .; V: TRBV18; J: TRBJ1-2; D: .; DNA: TGTGCCAGCTCAACTCGGGTTCAAGGACGGGCAGAATATGGCTACACCTTC; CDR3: CASSTRVQGRAEYGYTF
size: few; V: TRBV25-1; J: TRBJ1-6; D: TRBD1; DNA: TGTGCCAGCCGAACAGGGGGACTTTATAATTCACCCCTCCACTTT; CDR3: CASRTGGLYNSPLHF
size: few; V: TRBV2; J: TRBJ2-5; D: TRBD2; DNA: TGTGCCAGCAGTAAACCAGCGGGGGGGCATGAGACCCAGTACTTC; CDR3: CASSKPAGGHETQYF
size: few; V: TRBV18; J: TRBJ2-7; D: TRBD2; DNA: TGTGCCAGCTCACCACCGTGGGCCAGCGGGGGCTCATACGAGCAGTACTTC; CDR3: CASSPPWASGGSYEQYF
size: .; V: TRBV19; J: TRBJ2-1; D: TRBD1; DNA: TGTGCCAGTAGCCGGACGCGAGGGACAGGGGGTCGCAATGAGCAGTTCTTC; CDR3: CASSRTRGTGGRNEQFF
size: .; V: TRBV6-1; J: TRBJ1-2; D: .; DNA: TGTGCCAGCAGTAGAATGGGGCAGGGTGGCTATGGCTACACCTTC; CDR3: CASSRMGQGGYGYTF
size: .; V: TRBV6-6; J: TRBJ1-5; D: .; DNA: TGTGCCAGCAGTTACCAGAGCAATCAGCCCCAGCATTTT; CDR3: CASSYQSNQPQHF
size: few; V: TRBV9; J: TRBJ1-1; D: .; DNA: TGTGCCAGCAGCGCACAGGGTGAAGCTTTCTTT; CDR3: CASSAQGEAFF
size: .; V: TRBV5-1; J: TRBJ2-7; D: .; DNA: TGCGCCAGCAGCTTGGAGGGCAACTACGAGCAGTACTTC; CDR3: CASSLEGNYEQYF
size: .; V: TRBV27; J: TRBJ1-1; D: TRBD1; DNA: TGTGCCAGCAGTCCCGGGACAGGGTTCGGTGAAGCTTTCTTT; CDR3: CASSPGTGFGEAFF
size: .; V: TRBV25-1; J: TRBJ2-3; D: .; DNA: TGTGCCAGCAGTACAGGGGGGGAGGCGGATACGCAGTATTTT; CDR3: CASSTGGEADTQYF
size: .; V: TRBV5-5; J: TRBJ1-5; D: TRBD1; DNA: TGTGCCAGCAGCTTGGGGGGGACAGGGAGCAATCAGCCCCAGCATTTT; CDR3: CASSLGGTGSNQPQHF
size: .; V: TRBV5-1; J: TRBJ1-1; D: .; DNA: TGCGCCAGCAGCTTTCAGGTCGAGGGGGAAGCTTTCTTT; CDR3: CASSFQVEGEAFF
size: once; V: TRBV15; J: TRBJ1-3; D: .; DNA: TGTGCCACCAGCAGTGGAAACACCATATATTTT; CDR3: CATSSGNTIYF
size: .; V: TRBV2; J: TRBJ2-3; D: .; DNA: TGTGCCAGCACCGATGTGGGGACTCTCCTAGATACGCAGTATTTT; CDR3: CASTDVGTLLDTQYF
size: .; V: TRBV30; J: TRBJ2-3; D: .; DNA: TGTGCCTGGCAGTATAGCGGCCTCACAGATACGCAGTATTTT; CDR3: CAWQYSGLTDTQYF
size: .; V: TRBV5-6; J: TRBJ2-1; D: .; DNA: TGTGCCAGCAGCGTCCGACTCGGAGCCGCGACGTCCAATGAGCAGTTCTTC; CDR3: CASSVRLGAATSNEQFF